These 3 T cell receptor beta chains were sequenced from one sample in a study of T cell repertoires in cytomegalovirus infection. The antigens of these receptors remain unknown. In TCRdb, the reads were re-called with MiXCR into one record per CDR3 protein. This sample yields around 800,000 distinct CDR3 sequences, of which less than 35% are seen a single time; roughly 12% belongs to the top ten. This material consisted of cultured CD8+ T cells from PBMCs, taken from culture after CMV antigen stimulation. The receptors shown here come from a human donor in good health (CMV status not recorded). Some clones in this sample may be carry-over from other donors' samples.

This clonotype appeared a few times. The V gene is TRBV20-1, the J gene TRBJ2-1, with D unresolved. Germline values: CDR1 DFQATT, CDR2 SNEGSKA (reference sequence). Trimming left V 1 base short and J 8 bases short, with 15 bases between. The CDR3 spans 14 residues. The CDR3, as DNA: TGCAGTGCTAGAGTGTTTGATCATTCGGATGAGCAGTTCTTC. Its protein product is CSARVFDHSDEQFF.

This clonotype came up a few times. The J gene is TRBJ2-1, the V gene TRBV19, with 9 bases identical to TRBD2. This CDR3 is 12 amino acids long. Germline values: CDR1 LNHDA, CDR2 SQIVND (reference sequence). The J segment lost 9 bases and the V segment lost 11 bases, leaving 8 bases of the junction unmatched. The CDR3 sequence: CAVAGEDVEQFF. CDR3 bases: TGTGCCGTAGCGGGGGAGGACGTTGAGCAGTTCTTC.

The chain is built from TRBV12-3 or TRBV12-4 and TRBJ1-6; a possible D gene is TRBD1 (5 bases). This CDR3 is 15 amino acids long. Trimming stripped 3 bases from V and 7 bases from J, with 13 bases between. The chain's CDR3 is CASSFGGSGNSPLHF. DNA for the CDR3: TGTGCCAGCAGTTTCGGGGGGTCTGGGAATTCACCCCTCCACTTT.